A single sample is the source of the 27 T cell receptor beta chains below, sequenced in a study of CD8+CD57+ T cells in acquired aplastic anemia (dated by TCRdb to between 2017 and 2018). Instrument on record: Illumina HiSeq 2000. Genomic DNA served as template for TCR beta VDJ combination and CDR3 sequence profiling. TCRdb reworked the public reads: Q25 trimming with fastp, MiXCR clone assembly, productive beta chains retained. CDR3 protein sequences are deduplicated, and each keeps its most common genes and DNA. This sample is represented by about 200,000 distinct CDR3 sequences; roughly 33% of them were singletons. In total, the top ten clones hold roughly 1.1% of the sample. The material sequenced was sorted CD4+, CD8+, or CD8+CD57+ T cells (not recorded which) from PBMCs. These receptors were taken from a human donor in good health, serving as a control.

There are a few counts of this clonotype. CDR3 nucleotide sequence: TGTGCCTGGAGAAAGACACAGGGGGTTAATTCACCCCTCCACTTT. Protein sequence: CAWRKTQGVNSPLHF. V gene TRBV30 combines with J gene TRBJ1-6, with 8 bases fitting TRBD1. The CDR3 has 15 residues. Looked up from germline, CDR1 is GTSNPN and CDR2 is SVGIG (reference sequence). The trim removed 3 bases at V and 6 bases at J, leaving 7 bases unmatched.

This clonotype was seen at least ten times. The chain is built from TRBV2 and TRBJ2-5; D is unclear. Trimming stripped 2 bases from V and 2 bases from J, with 6 bases between. There are 13 residues in the CDR3. Germline CDR1 reads SNHLY; CDR2 reads FYNNEI. This CDR3 reads CASSEIRQETQYF. The DNA for the CDR3 is TGTGCCAGCAGTGAAATCAGGCAAGAGACCCAGTACTTC.

The chain recombines TRBV7-9 with TRBJ2-3; D is unclear. CDR1 and CDR2 from the germline V gene are SEHNR and FQNEAQ (reference sequence). Trimming removed 4 bases at V and 0 bases at J, with 8 bases between. The CDR3 runs 14 residues. CDR3 amino acids: CASSSKPSTDTQYF. The CDR3, as DNA: TGTGCCAGCAGCTCTAAGCCTAGCACAGATACGCAGTATTTT.

This clonotype was seen repeatedly, ten times or more. The chain joins TRBV2 to TRBJ2-7, with D perhaps matching TRBD1 or TRBD2 (5 bases each). Trimming removed 7 bases from V and 3 bases from J, with 10 bases in between. The CDR3 spans 12 residues. Per germline, CDR1 SNHLY and CDR2 FYNNEI. The CDR3 bases are TGTGCCAGCACTGAGGGGAACTACGAGCAGTACTTC. Translation: CASTEGNYEQYF.

The V and J genes are TRBV5-4 and TRBJ1-5, with 9 bases that match TRBD1. In germline, CDR1 is SGHNT, CDR2 YYREEE (reference sequence). The V gene end was trimmed by 4 bases and the J gene end by 6 bases; junction bases not matched to a gene: 8. The CDR3 runs 15 residues. CDR3 sequence: CASSLGTGLGQPQHF. The DNA of the CDR3 is TGTGCCAGCAGCCTCGGGACAGGGCTAGGTCAGCCCCAGCATTTT. The variable domain in full, with the rest retrieved from reference TRBV5-4 and TRBJ1-5, is ETGVTQSPTHLIKTRGQQVTLRCSSQSGHNTVSWYQQALGQGPQFIFQYYREEENGRGNFPPRFSGLQFPNYSSELNVNALELDDSALYLCASSLGTGLGQPQHFGDGTRLSIL.

V is TRBV29-1 and J is TRBJ1-1, with no clear D. Looked up from germline, CDR1 is SQVTM and CDR2 is ANQGSEA. The ends were cut back, 2 bases at V and 5 bases at J, with 6 bases in the middle. The CDR3 runs 11 residues. CDR3 DNA sequence: TGCAGCGTTGAATCGTGGACTGAAGCTTTCTTT. Its translation is CSVESWTEAFF.

In the case of this clonotype: A much larger clone lies one base from this, so it may be a read error. This chain links TRBV6-5 with TRBJ1-2; D is perhaps TRBD1 (6 bases). In germline, CDR1 is MNHEY, CDR2 SVGAGI. The CDR3 sequence is 14 residues long. The CDR3 spells CVSSYGGLGYGYTF. CDR3 DNA sequence: TGTGTCAGCAGTTACGGGGGCCTAGGCTATGGCTACACCTTC.

Comment on this clonotype: This may stem from a read error, because a much larger clone lies one nucleotide away. V and J are TRBV12-3 or TRBV12-4 and TRBJ1-5, with 7 bases aligning to TRBD1. The CDR3 runs to 15 residues. The CDR3 nucleotides read TGTGCCAGCAGTTTCGGGGACAGACTCAATCAGCCCCGGCATTTT. This translates into CASSFGDRLNQPRHF.

This clonotype occurred many times. The chain uses TRBV12-3 or TRBV12-4 and TRBJ1-5; D gene ambiguous. V lost 2 bases to trimming and J lost 9 bases, with 8 bases between them. CDR3 length: 12 residues. CDR3 nucleotides: TGTGCCAGCAGTTTACTTGGGTGGCCCCAGCATTTT. Translating it yields CASSLLGWPQHF.

This clonotype was picked up one time. Compared with germline, one end of the junction differs, possibly owing to a read error. The chain uses TRBV25-1 and TRBJ2-1, with 13 bases aligning to TRBD2. Germline V gives CDR1 MGHDK, CDR2 SYGVNS. This CDR3 has 14 amino acids. Written as DNA, the CDR3 is TGTGCCAGCAGCCGGACTAGCGGGAGAAATGAGCAGCTCTTC. This sequence encodes CASSRTSGRNEQLF.

This chain links TRBV9 with TRBJ2-3, with D tentatively TRBD1 (6 bases). Trimming cost V 6 bases and J 0 bases, with 11 bases left between them. This CDR3 region has 14 residues. The V gene's germline CDR1 is SGDLS and CDR2 YYNGEE. The CDR3 here is CASTRTESTDTQYF. The CDR3 bases are TGTGCCAGCACCCGGACAGAGAGCACAGATACGCAGTATTTT.

This clonotype was detected once. This chain joins TRBV29-1 and TRBJ1-2; D remains unclear. Trimming took off 4 bases at V and 6 bases at J, with 12 bases between the two ends. This CDR3 comprises 12 residues. Germline V gene sequence: CDR1 SQVTM, CDR2 ANQGSEA. The CDR3 bases are TGCAGCGTTGTCGAGCAGGATAATGGCTACACCTTC. Translation: CSVVEQDNGYTF.

This clonotype was picked up many times. J is TRBJ2-7 and V is TRBV6-1; TRBD2 matches at 8 bases. Germline V CDR1 and CDR2: MNHNS, SASEGT. The ends lost 6 bases at V and 3 bases at J; junction bases unmatched: 7. The CDR3 consists of 14 residues. In nucleotides, the CDR3 is TGTGCCAGCAGGCGGGAGGTCGCCCTCTACGAGCAGTACTTC. This translates into CASRREVALYEQYF.

This clonotype was seen at least ten times. This chain links TRBV7-2 with TRBJ2-7; D not certain. Germline assignment: CDR1 SGHTA and CDR2 FQGNSA. The V end was cut by 1 base, the J end by 2 bases, with 9 bases between. CDR3 length equals 14 residues. CDR3 in DNA: TGTGCCAGCAGCTTAGTCTCTACTACCTACGAGCAGTACTTC. Translated, it gives CASSLVSTTYEQYF.

A few counts support this clonotype. The rearrangement uses TRBV29-1 and TRBJ2-6; D call uncertain. The germline gives CDR1 SQVTM, CDR2 ANQGSEA. The germline V and J ends were trimmed by 4 bases and 4 bases, with 8 bases remaining between them. CDR3 length: 13 residues. DNA of the CDR3: TGCAGCGTTGTGGTTCAGGGGGCCAACGTCCTGACTTTC. This sequence encodes CSVVVQGANVLTF.

About this clonotype: Germline is not matched at one junction end, which may reflect a read error. The chain recombines TRBV9 with TRBJ1-3; maybe TRBD1 (5 bases). Germline CDR1 and CDR2: SGDLS and YYNGEE. The CDR3 contains 15 residues. Written as DNA, the CDR3 is TGTGCCAGCGGCGTAGCTACGGGGCTTGGAAACACCATATATTTT. It translates to CASGVATGLGNTIYF.

The chain recombines TRBV4-1 with TRBJ2-5; 9 bases are a match to TRBD2. The J segment lost 5 bases and the V segment lost 5 bases, leaving 9 bases of the junction unmatched. The germline V gene encodes CDR1 MGHRA and CDR2 YSYEKL. This CDR3 has 15 amino acids. The CDR3 is CASSYSGSFRETQYF. For the CDR3, the DNA is TGCGCCAGCAGCTATAGCGGGAGTTTCAGGGAGACCCAGTACTTC.

As concerns this clonotype: A much larger clone lies a single base off, so this may be a read error. The CDR3 sequence: CASSQIAGGADTQHF. DNA for the CDR3: TGTGCCAGTAGTCAAATAGCGGGGGGGGCAGATACGCAGCATTTT. V usage is TRBV19 and J usage is TRBJ2-3; D is possibly TRBD1 (6 bases). The DNA end is more similar to TRBJ1-5, so the J call may be wrong. CDR1 is LNHDA, CDR2 SQIVND, per germline (reference sequence). This CDR3 spans 15 amino acids.

Worth noting for this clonotype: Sequence at one end of the junction differs from germline and may be a read error. The V and J genes are TRBV10-1 and TRBJ1-3; D perhaps matches TRBD1 (5 bases). This CDR3 is built from 16 residues. Germline lookup yields CDR1 WNHNN and CDR2 SYGVQD (reference sequence). The CDR3 sequence is CASSDVRFMWVRVGQF. In nucleotides, the CDR3 is TGCGCCAGCAGTGACGTTCGTTTCATGTGGGTGAGGGTAGGACAATTT.

This clonotype appeared many times. The chain carries TRBV2 and TRBJ2-1; 10 bases align to TRBD1. V was pared by 4 bases and J by 9 bases, with 6 bases of the junction left unmatched. The CDR3 has 14 residues. Germline assignment: CDR1 SNHLY and CDR2 FYNNEI. The CDR3 bases are TGTGCCAGCAGTGTAACCGGGACAGGGGTTGAGCAGTTCTTC. Residues: CASSVTGTGVEQFF.

This clonotype was seen many times. This sequence joins TRBV5-5 and TRBJ2-3, with D perhaps matching TRBD1 (5 bases). This CDR3 contains 15 residues. Germline V lookup: CDR1 SGHKS, CDR2 YYEKEE (reference sequence). V was shortened by 4 bases and J by 4 bases, with 16 bases between the two germline ends. CDR3 in amino acids: CASSGSGRAPDTQYF. CDR3 DNA: TGTGCCAGCAGCGGATCCGGCAGGGCCCCAGATACGCAGTATTTT.

The chain uses TRBV6-1 and TRBJ1-4; the D gene is possibly TRBD1 (6 bases). There are 14 residues in the CDR3. Per germline, CDR1 MNHNS and CDR2 SASEGT. The V and J ends lost 7 bases and 7 bases respectively, with 16 bases between them. The CDR3 coding sequence is TGTGCCAGCACTGGTGTGGGCAGGGGTGAAAAACTGTTTTTT. The encoded protein is CASTGVGRGEKLFF.

This clonotype was detected a few times. The gene calls are TRBV5-1 and TRBJ2-3, with D tentatively TRBD1 or TRBD2 (5 bases each). This CDR3 contains 17 residues. Germline CDR1 and CDR2: SGHRS and YFSETQ. V lost 6 bases, J lost 2 bases, and 22 bases lay in between. The CDR3 DNA follows: TGCGCCAGCACCCCCGGGACCTCGGGTATGGTCACAGATACGCAGTATTTT. Protein sequence: CASTPGTSGMVTDTQYF.

At least ten counts were recorded for this clonotype. The V and J genes are TRBV7-6 and TRBJ2-3, with no clear D. The CDR3 loop spans 13 amino acids. Trimming removed 2 bases from V and 2 bases from J, with 5 bases in between. Germline CDR1 reads SGHVS; CDR2 reads FNYEAQ. The CDR3 coding sequence is TGTGCCAGCAGCTTACTGACCACAGATACGCAGTATTTT. Its protein is CASSLLTTDTQYF.

This chain links TRBV2 with TRBJ2-7; D perhaps matches TRBD1 (6 bases). The germline gives CDR1 SNHLY, CDR2 FYNNEI. The V gene lost 7 bases and the J gene lost 3 bases, with 19 bases spanning the gap. The CDR3 extends over 15 amino acids. CDR3 sequence (DNA): TGTGCCAGCACGATCGAGGGGGTAGGGTTCTACGAGCAGTACTTC. It is translated as CASTIEGVGFYEQYF.

This clonotype came up many times. The J gene is TRBJ2-7, the V gene TRBV5-1; D uncertain. CDR3 length equals 15 residues. V was clipped by 0 bases and J by 0 bases, with 10 bases between them. Per the germline V gene, CDR1 is SGHRS and CDR2 is YFSETQ. DNA of the CDR3: TGCGCCAGCAGCTTGGCGGGCGTAGACTCCTACGAGCAGTACTTC. It specifies CASSLAGVDSYEQYF.

Details on this clonotype: One end of the junction is discordant with germline, which a read error may explain. The chain combines TRBV5-1 with TRBJ2-7; 11 positions match TRBD2. The CDR3 is 14 amino acids. Per germline, CDR1 SGHRS and CDR2 YFSETQ. CDR3 sequence reads: CACSFTSGRLEQYF. Written as DNA, the CDR3 is TGCGCCTGCAGCTTTACTAGCGGGAGACTCGAGCAGTACTTC.